This TCR beta chain was obtained from a study of T cell changes during pregnancy in multiple sclerosis. CDR3 size: 14 residues. Germline CDR1 is MNHEY and CDR2 is SMNVEV (reference sequence). Trimming stripped 4 bases from V and 10 bases from J, with 16 bases between. Sequencing used immunoSEQ multiplex PCR; TCRdb keeps in-frame clones, though not all of them. Of roughly 14,000 clones listed, around 86% are singletons. This sequence joins TRBV27 and TRBJ1-4; D is ambiguous. The sequences come from CD8+ T cells from peripheral blood mononuclear cells, collected in the first trimester of pregnancy. The sequence derives from a female donor with multiple sclerosis, enrolled in a pregnancy study. CDR3 DNA: TGTGCCAGCAGTTCGGGAAGCGGCGCGGGAAAACTGTTTTTT. As protein: CASSSGSGAGKLFF.